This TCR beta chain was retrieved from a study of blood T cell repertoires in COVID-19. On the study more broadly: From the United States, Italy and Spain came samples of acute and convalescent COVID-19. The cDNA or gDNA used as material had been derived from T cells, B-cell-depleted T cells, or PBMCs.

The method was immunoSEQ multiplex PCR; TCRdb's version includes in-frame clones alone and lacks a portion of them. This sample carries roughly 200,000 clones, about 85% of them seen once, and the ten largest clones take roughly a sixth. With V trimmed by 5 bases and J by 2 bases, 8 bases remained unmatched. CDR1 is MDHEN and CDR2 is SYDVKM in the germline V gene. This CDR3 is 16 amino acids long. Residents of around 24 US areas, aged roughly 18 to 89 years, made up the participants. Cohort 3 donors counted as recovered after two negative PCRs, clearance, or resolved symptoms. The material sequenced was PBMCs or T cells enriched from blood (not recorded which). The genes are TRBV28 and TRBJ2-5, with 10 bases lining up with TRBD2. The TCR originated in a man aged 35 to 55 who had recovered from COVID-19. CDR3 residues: CASSASLAGIQETQYF. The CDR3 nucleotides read TGTGCCAGCAGTGCGTCACTAGCGGGAATACAAGAGACCCAGTACTTC.